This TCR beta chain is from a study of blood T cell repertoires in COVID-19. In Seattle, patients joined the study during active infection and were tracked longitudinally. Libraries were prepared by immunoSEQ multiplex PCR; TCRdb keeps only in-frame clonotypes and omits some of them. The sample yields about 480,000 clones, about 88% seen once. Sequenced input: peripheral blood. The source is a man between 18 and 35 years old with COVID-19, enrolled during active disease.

The CDR3 DNA reads as TGTGCCAGCTCACCACCACGGGGGACAGGGGATTTAGATGGCTACACCTTC. This gives the protein CASSPPRGTGDLDGYTF. The chain is built from TRBV18 and TRBJ1-2; 10 bases line up with TRBD1. The J segment lost 6 bases and the V segment lost 0 bases, leaving 10 bases of the junction unmatched. This CDR3 is built from 17 residues. Germline V gene lookup returns CDR1 KGHSH and CDR2 LQKENI.